What follows is one T cell receptor (beta chain) and its context. Its matching antigen is unknown. This sample was included in a study of T cell responses to AZD1222 COVID-19 vaccine. The repertoire was sequenced with immunoSEQ multiplex PCR; TCRdb's copy has only in-frame clones and lacks some. Among some 18,000 clones listed, 80% to 90% were seen once. General observations from the study: Baseline serostatus was positive in only a handful of AZD1222 recipients. Unmutated regions of variants are reportedly targeted by nearly half of spike-specific TCRs.

The V gene's germline CDR1 is LNHDA and CDR2 SQIVND (reference sequence). CDR3 length equals 14 residues. V shed 10 bases and J shed 1 base, with 11 bases lying between them. The sequence came from an adult who received the AZD1222 COVID-19 vaccine. This sample comprised peripheral blood, obtained 28 days after the second AZD1222 dose. V usage is TRBV19 and J usage is TRBJ2-6, with D hard to call. The CDR3 reads CATASGSGANVLTF. In DNA, the CDR3 is TGTGCCACTGCGTCGGGTTCTGGGGCCAACGTCCTGACTTTC.